This entry concerns a single T cell receptor (beta chain). Germline is not matched at one junction end, which may reflect a read error. The data were taken from a study of control samples from healthy donors and cancer patients. Germline assignment: CDR1 SGHVS and CDR2 FQNEAQ. The CDR3 length is 13 residues. Assay used: immunoSEQ multiplex PCR; TCRdb lists only in-frame clones, some missing. The data show 150,000 to 200,000 clones, with 90% seen just once and about 1.4% held by the top ten. Input material: blood. The rearrangement uses TRBV7-8 and TRBJ2-7, with D possibly matching TRBD1 (6 bases). The receptor comes from a woman aged 50 to 65 in good health. CDR3 bases: TGTGCCAGCAGCTTAGTTCTCAGGGGACGTCACTATTTC. Its protein is CASSLVLRGRHYF.